This TCR beta chain was sequenced in a study of blood T cell repertoires in COVID-19. About the study: Material from acute and convalescent COVID-19 was sourced from the United States, Italy and Spain. PBMCs, B-cell-depleted T cells, or T cells were the source of the cDNA or gDNA that made up the material.

In the original workflow: Reference gene primer amplification gave estimated nucleated cell counts. Profiling relied on immunoSEQ multiplex PCR, and the TCRdb table lists in-frame clones only, not all of them. Clonal size and the V and J genes are those of that table, whereas D and trimming came from the DNA. The repertoire includes about 73,000 clones, 89% of them detected once, and roughly 9% sits in the top ten. Unmatched junction bases numbered 6, after V lost 5 bases and J lost 4 bases. Germline loops: CDR1 SEHNR, CDR2 FQNEAQ (reference sequence). CDR3 length: 16 amino acids. The sequencing input was peripheral blood. The receptor's source is an elderly man with acute or convalescent COVID-19. The rearrangement links TRBV7-9 to TRBJ2-3, with TRBD2 identical over 13 bases. The CDR3 DNA reads as TGTGCCAGCAGCCGGACTAGCGGGAGAGGGCCAGATACGCAGTATTTT. Translating gives CASSRTSGRGPDTQYF.